This TCR beta chain was captured by sequencing in a study of blood T cell repertoires in COVID-19 (dated by TCRdb to 2018 to 2020). A note on the overall study: Collaborator samples came from the United States, Italy and Spain and covered acute and convalescent phases of COVID-19. Where HLA class I and class II types were available, the types were taken from metadata supplied by the sample provider, not from assay-based typing. The material from the prospective study consisted of cDNA or gDNA derived from T cells, B-cell-depleted T cells, or PBMCs. Sample metadata almost always included a de-identified subject ID, COVID-19 status, age in years and sex. The repertoires were made available in a free public database intended to serve as a resource for research on the immune response to SARS-CoV-2. Samples came from the ongoing ImmuneRACE study (first 160 participants) plus 1,254 subjects from 6 global collaborators. The dataset comprised deeply sampled blood TCRbeta repertoires from subjects exposed to, actively infected with, or recovered from COVID-19.

V is pared back by 4 bases and J by 0 bases, with 19 bases lying between the germline termini. CDR1 and CDR2, looked up from the germline V gene (reference sequence), are WNHNN and SYGVQD. From cysteine to phenylalanine, the CDR3 is 19 amino acids long. Solely the CDR3 DNA is kept, with 57 bases framed from the first base. Beyond this particular receptor, the publication reports: Clinical and demographic metadata were provided uncurated, with the amount varying by source and participant.

TCRbeta CDR3 regions were amplified from genomic DNA by means of the immunoSEQ Assay, a bias-controlled multiplex PCR. The source study handled its data this way. Within the assay, amplification of reference gene primers was used to estimate how many nucleated cells each sample contained. To quantify the absolute abundance of each unique TCRbeta CDR3 rearrangement, sequence reads were collapsed and filtered. For each sample, productive Simpson clonality was calculated by taking the square root of Simpson's diversity index across productive rearrangements. TCRdb took this table from immuneACCESS and kept in-frame rearrangements with V and J called. Such tables lack part of the clones; where checked against another copy, unresolved V genes explain under half of the gap, and the rest is unexplained. The V and J calls and clone size come from that table; D and trimming were worked out from the DNA. The table for this sample lists around 77,000 clones; roughly 80% of them were counted only once. Of the sample, 18% is held by the ten largest clones.

Each collaborating institution followed its own protocols to collect whole blood in K2EDTA tubes. For TCRbeta analysis, collaborator samples were shipped as frozen whole blood, as isolated PBMCs, or as DNA extracted from either sample type. Comment on this clone: Its cognate antigen has yet to be identified. No base quality values were provided; no much bigger clone lies one nucleotide off.

This chain joins TRBV10-1 to TRBJ1-6, with an unclear D gene assignment. This sequence originates from a human donor in a cohort sampled during active COVID-19. Sequencing was performed on peripheral blood. The sequence in DNA is TGCGCCAGCAGTGGATTTAGGGTGTTGGAGGACTCCTATAATTCACCCCTCCACTTT. It translates as CASSGFRVLEDSYNSPLHF.